This T cell receptor beta chain stems from a study of T cells in Graves' hyperthyroidism and ophthalmopathy. The CDR3 is 13 amino acids. The germline V gene encodes CDR1 DFQATT and CDR2 SNEGSKA (reference sequence). The ends were cut back, 1 base at V and 11 bases at J, with 15 bases in the middle. Fresh 10 ml peripheral blood yielded PBMCs. Amplified TCR beta CDR3 regions came from RNA transcripts. When the TCR CDR3 underwent first-round RT-PCR, the HTBI primer set was used. TCRdb reprocessed the multiplex PCR reads via MiXCR and lists one record per CDR3 protein. This table has 45,000 to 75,000 distinct CDR3 sequences, approximately 50% appearing once.

The receptor's source is a woman aged 25 to 39 with Graves' ophthalmopathy. Material: blood. The V and J genes are TRBV20-1 and TRBJ2-1, with a weak D call TRBD2 (5 bases). CDR3 sequence: CSARALSSGQQFF. DNA for the CDR3: TGCAGTGCTAGAGCCTTGTCGAGCGGTCAGCAGTTCTTC.